The rows below give T cell receptor beta chains drawn from one sample of a study of blood T cell repertoires in COVID-19. Using immunoSEQ multiplex PCR, the repertoire was profiled, and TCRdb retains in-frame clones only, with some absent. The table shows around 81,000 clones, with roughly four fifths occurring only once. Sequences were obtained from peripheral blood. The receptors were sampled from a human donor in a cohort sampled during active COVID-19. The CDR3 runs from the conserved cysteine through the conserved F or W. D genes are given only for firm matches. Only some rows state a clone size, as once, few, many or a class for expanded clones.

clone size,V gene,J gene,D gene,CDR3 protein,CDR3 DNA
.,TRBV18,TRBJ2-2,.,CASSRQAFPVTGELFF,TGTGCCAGCTCACGACAGGCCTTTCCGGTCACCGGGGAGCTGTTTTTT
.,TRBV11-3,TRBJ2-7,TRBD1,CASSSGQASSYEQYF,TGTGCCAGCAGCTCGGGACAGGCAAGCTCCTACGAGCAGTACTTC
.,TRBV10-3,TRBJ1-2,.,CAIDQGLYGYTF,TGTGCCATTGACCAGGGGCTCTATGGCTACACCTTC
.,TRBV6-5,TRBJ1-2,.,CASSSPQGGYTF,TGTGCCAGCAGCAGCCCACAGGGTGGCTACACCTTC
.,TRBV4-1,TRBJ2-7,.,CASSQPGLEQYF,TGCGCCAGCAGCCAACCGGGACTGGAGCAGTACTTC
few,TRBV3-1/TRBV3-2,TRBJ1-3,.,CASSPGAGNTIYF,TGTGCCAGCAGCCCAGGGGCGGGAAACACCATATATTTT
.,TRBV6-2/TRBV6-3,TRBJ2-7,TRBD2,CASSRLAGTSYEQYF,TGTGCCAGCAGTCGACTAGCGGGGACCTCCTACGAGCAGTACTTC
once,TRBV20-1,TRBJ2-2,TRBD2,CSASQRGGASGELFF,TGCAGTGCTAGTCAGCGGGGGGGTGCATCCGGGGAGCTGTTTTTT
.,TRBV27,TRBJ1-1,TRBD1,CASSAGTGTTEAFF,TGTGCCAGCAGCGCCGGGACAGGGACCACTGAAGCTTTCTTT
.,TRBV24-1,TRBJ1-1,TRBD1,CATSDYRGSTEAFF,TGTGCCACCAGTGATTACAGGGGAAGCACTGAAGCTTTCTTT
once,TRBV6-1,TRBJ2-5,.,CASSEAPGLDQETQYF,TGTGCCAGCAGTGAAGCACCGGGTTTGGACCAAGAGACCCAGTACTTC
.,TRBV6-5,TRBJ1-5,TRBD1,CASRTTGGNQPQHF,TGTGCCAGCAGGACGACAGGGGGAAATCAGCCCCAGCATTTT
.,TRBV5-4,TRBJ2-3,TRBD2,CASSLVAGGVDTQYF,TGTGCCAGCAGCTTGGTTGCGGGGGGCGTGGATACGCAGTATTTT
.,TRBV9,TRBJ2-6,.,CASSPQIGGTGANVLTF,TGTGCCAGCAGCCCCCAGATTGGGGGGACTGGGGCCAACGTCCTGACTTTC
.,TRBV30,TRBJ2-5,TRBD1,CAWNLQGAGETQYF,TGTGCCTGGAACCTTCAGGGGGCAGGAGAGACCCAGTACTTC
.,TRBV6-2/TRBV6-3,TRBJ2-2,.,CASSHGTGELFF,TGTGCCAGCAGCCACGGGACCGGGGAGCTGTTTTTT
once,TRBV3-1/TRBV3-2,TRBJ1-1,.,CASSLGGGVNTEAFF,TGTGCCAGCAGCCTCGGCGGAGGGGTAAACACTGAAGCTTTCTTT
.,TRBV18,TRBJ1-1,.,CASSSRGARETEAFF,TGTGCCAGCTCATCGCGAGGGGCGCGGGAAACTGAAGCTTTCTTT
.,TRBV6-2/TRBV6-3,TRBJ2-1,TRBD2,CASSYTGTSGYNEQFF,TGTGCCAGCAGTTACACCGGGACTAGCGGATACAATGAGCAGTTCTTC
.,TRBV3-1/TRBV3-2,TRBJ2-1,TRBD2,CASSRAGNEQFF,TGTGCCAGCAGTCGAGCGGGAAATGAGCAGTTCTTC
.,TRBV7-9,TRBJ2-7,TRBD1,CASSLTGGLSYEQYF,TGTGCCAGCAGCTTGACAGGGGGCCTCTCCTACGAGCAGTACTTC
.,TRBV3-1/TRBV3-2,TRBJ2-7,.,CASSQVRYEQYF,TGTGCCAGCAGCCAAGTGCGTTACGAGCAGTACTTC
.,TRBV7-8,TRBJ2-3,TRBD1,CASSRQGSGDTQYF,TGTGCCAGCAGCCGACAGGGTTCCGGAGATACGCAGTATTTT
.,TRBV5-4,TRBJ1-3,.,CASSLGGRVETVGNTIYF,TGTGCCAGCAGCTTGGGCGGCAGGGTGGAAACTGTAGGAAACACCATATATTTT
.,TRBV25-1,TRBJ1-1,.,CASSEWGREHTEAFF,TGTGCCAGCAGTGAATGGGGCCGTGAGCACACTGAAGCTTTCTTT
.,TRBV25-1,TRBJ1-2,.,CASSHPLGTFYGYTF,TGTGCCAGCAGCCACCCATTAGGGACATTCTATGGCTACACCTTC
.,TRBV10-3,TRBJ2-7,TRBD1,CASVPAGGVHEQYF,TGTGCCAGCGTTCCGGCAGGGGGCGTCCACGAGCAGTACTTC
.,TRBV5-1,TRBJ1-2,TRBD1,CASSPQTGVYGYTF,TGCGCCAGCAGCCCGCAGACAGGGGTCTATGGCTACACCTTC
once,TRBV19,TRBJ2-1,.,CASSILLGGLYNEQFF,TGTGCCAGTAGTATACTGCTGGGGGGGCTCTACAATGAGCAGTTCTTC
.,TRBV5-1,TRBJ2-1,TRBD1,CASSLAGDSSYNEQFF,TGCGCCAGCAGCTTGGCTGGGGACAGCTCCTACAATGAGCAGTTCTTC
.,TRBV2,TRBJ2-5,TRBD2,CASSEASGKETQYF,TGTGCCAGCAGTGAAGCTAGCGGGAAAGAGACCCAGTACTTC
.,TRBV2,TRBJ2-7,TRBD1,CASSPGQGLYEQYF,TGTGCCAGCAGTCCGGGACAGGGCCTATACGAGCAGTACTTC
.,TRBV5-1,TRBJ2-7,.,CASSYDSEQYF,TGCGCCAGCAGCTATGACTCAGAGCAGTACTTC
.,TRBV19,TRBJ1-5,TRBD1,CASSIGTGGSAQHF,TGTGCCAGTAGTATCGGGACAGGGGGATCGGCCCAGCATTTT
.,TRBV19,TRBJ1-1,.,CASSTGVTEAFF,TGTGCCAGTAGTACCGGGGTCACTGAAGCTTTCTTT
.,TRBV19,TRBJ2-3,.,CASSRSGSSTDTQYF,TGTGCCAGTAGTAGGTCGGGATCTAGCACAGATACGCAGTATTTT
.,TRBV19,TRBJ2-1,.,CASNQQADNEQFF,TGTGCCAGTAATCAGCAGGCAGACAATGAGCAGTTCTTC
.,TRBV9,TRBJ2-2,.,CASSPVGQNTGELFF,TGTGCCAGCAGCCCCGTGGGACAGAACACCGGGGAGCTGTTTTTT
.,TRBV18,TRBJ1-1,.,CASSADGGVGTEAFF,TGTGCCAGCTCGGCGGACGGAGGTGTGGGCACTGAAGCTTTCTTT
.,TRBV3-1/TRBV3-2,TRBJ1-2,.,CASSQDRGWGYTF,TGTGCCAGCAGCCAAGACAGGGGCTGGGGCTACACCTTC
few,TRBV2,TRBJ1-6,.,CASSVEGSGNSPLHF,TGTGCCAGCAGTGTTGAGGGCAGTGGCAATTCACCCCTCCACTTT
.,TRBV5-4,TRBJ1-1,.,CASSLARLNTEAFF,TGTGCCAGCAGCTTGGCGCGATTGAACACTGAAGCTTTCTTT